The present T cell receptor beta chain was sequenced within a study of T-cell reconstitution after alpha-beta-depleted transplantation in children. At least ten counts were recorded for this clonotype. Preparation of the TCRbeta library involved a method that used unique molecular identifiers. One entry per CDR3 protein results from TCRdb running MiXCR on the PCR reads. The profile shows nearly 350,000 distinct CDR3 sequences, 15% to 20% of them singletons. This CDR3 is built from 13 residues. V gave up 3 bases and J gave up 7 bases, with 9 bases separating them. Looked up from germline, CDR1 is LGHNA and CDR2 is YSLEER.

The chain is built from TRBV4-3 and TRBJ2-2; D gene uncertain. Sequences were derived from PBMCs, mostly from graft donor cells, sampled 360 days after TCRalphabeta/CD19-depleted stem cell transplant. The sequence derives from a male patient under 10 years old who had a stem cell transplant for acute lymphoblastic leukemia, so the T cells may come from the graft donor. The CDR3 nucleotides are TGCGCCAGCAGCCACCCACCTGGCGGGGAGCTGTTTTTT. It codes for CASSHPPGGELFF.